These 18 T cell receptor beta chains came from one sample sequenced in a study of T cell clones after liver transplantation. Sequencing used immunoSEQ multiplex PCR; TCRdb keeps in-frame clones, though not all of them. The repertoire holds more than 100,000 clones, with 84% as singletons. Material: CD4+ T cells from blood, obtained approximately 45 months after liver transplant. These receptor sequences come from a human patient who received a liver transplant. Part of the T cell pool may stem from the graft donor.

This sequence joins TRBV4-1 and TRBJ1-2; weak D call: TRBD1 (6 bases). The CDR3 sequence is 11 residues long. Germline V gives CDR1 MGHRA, CDR2 YSYEKL. The ends were cut back, 11 bases at V and 8 bases at J, with 15 bases in the middle. The CDR3 DNA reads as TGCGCCCAAGGACAGTGGGGCGGCTACACCTTC. It encodes CAQGQWGGYTF.

The chain employs TRBV2 and TRBJ2-5; 9 positions agree with TRBD1. The CDR3 covers 15 residues. V shed 5 bases, J shed 5 bases, and the junction held 9 bases outside the gene matches. Germline CDR1 SNHLY, CDR2 FYNNEI. The CDR3 loop is CASSQTGGARETQYF. CDR3 DNA: TGTGCCAGCAGTCAAACAGGGGGCGCGAGGGAGACCCAGTACTTC.

The chain is built from TRBV5-1 and TRBJ1-2, with 7 positions matching TRBD1. With V trimmed by 0 bases and J by 4 bases, 6 bases remained unmatched. The CDR3 sequence is 15 residues long. Per germline, CDR1 SGHRS and CDR2 YFSETQ. CDR3 coding DNA: TGCGCCAGCAGCTTGGGGACAGGATCTATCTATGGCTACACCTTC. This translates into CASSLGTGSIYGYTF.

The chain recombines TRBV19 with TRBJ2-3, with TRBD1 identical over 12 bases. This CDR3 is 18 amino acids long. CDR1 LNHDA and CDR2 SQIVND come from the germline V gene (reference sequence). Unmatched junction bases numbered 12, after V lost 5 bases and J lost 3 bases. The CDR3 loop reads CASSHRGQGAGATDTQYF. The CDR3, as DNA: TGTGCCAGTAGTCACAGGGGACAGGGGGCCGGAGCGACAGATACGCAGTATTTT.

The count of this clone is one. The V gene is TRBV18, the J gene TRBJ1-4; no reliable D call. Per germline, CDR1 KGHSH and CDR2 LQKENI. Between the trimmed V and J ends, which lost 2 bases and 8 bases, there was a span of 12 bases. This CDR3 spans 14 amino acids. CDR3 nucleotides: TGTGCCAGCTCACCAGCCGCTGGGCAGGAAAAACTGTTTTTT. It encodes CASSPAAGQEKLFF.

This chain links TRBV7-8 with TRBJ2-7; D call uncertain. CDR3 length equals 14 residues. Looked up from germline, CDR1 is SGHVS and CDR2 is FQNEAQ. Trimming removed 8 bases from V and 4 bases from J, with 18 bases in between. The chain's CDR3 is CASGYRGFGYEQYF. The CDR3 DNA follows: TGTGCCAGCGGTTACCGTGGGTTCGGTTACGAGCAGTACTTC.

The table lists this clone with a few counts. V is TRBV27 and J is TRBJ2-7, with 10 bases identical to TRBD2. V trimming: 2 bases; J trimming: 0 bases; junction bases outside the gene matches: 13. Germline assignment: CDR1 MNHEY and CDR2 SMNVEV (reference sequence). This CDR3 spans 19 amino acids. The CDR3 loop reads CASSLVRQREGPLSYEQYF. In nucleotides, the CDR3 is TGTGCCAGCAGTTTAGTGAGGCAGCGGGAGGGGCCCCTCTCCTACGAGCAGTACTTC.

This clone is a singleton in its sample. The rearrangement links TRBV29-1 to TRBJ2-1, with D perhaps matching TRBD2 (5 bases). Germline CDR1 reads SQVTM; CDR2 reads ANQGSEA. The length of the CDR3 is 10 residues. V was cut by 4 bases and J by 7 bases, with 5 bases left in between. CDR3 nucleotides: TGCAGCGTTGCGGGAAATGAGCAGTTCTTC. It codes for CSVAGNEQFF.

V is TRBV7-2 and J is TRBJ2-1, with TRBD1 matching 9 bases. This CDR3 spans 15 amino acids. V was clipped by 3 bases and J by 9 bases; unmatched bases: 9. The germline CDR1 and CDR2 sequences are SGHTA and FQGNSA. DNA of the CDR3: TGTGCCAGCAGCTTTTCCGGGACAGGGATGAGTGAGCAGTTCTTC. This gives the protein CASSFSGTGMSEQFF.

The chain recombines TRBV6-6 with TRBJ2-3; D unclear. Germline lookup yields CDR1 MNHNY and CDR2 SVGAGI (reference sequence). The CDR3 has 12 residues. Trimming removed 5 bases at V and 0 bases at J, with 3 bases between. Written as DNA, the CDR3 is TGTGCCAGCAGTGACAGCACAGATACGCAGTATTTT. Its protein is CASSDSTDTQYF.

In nucleotides, the CDR3 is TGTGCCAGCAGCCCCACCGGGTCCTACGAGCAGTACTTC. This translates into CASSPTGSYEQYF. V and J are TRBV27 and TRBJ2-7, with D hard to call. The CDR3 loop spans 13 amino acids. Trimming cost V 6 bases and J 1 base, with 10 bases left between them. Per the germline V gene, CDR1 is MNHEY and CDR2 is SMNVEV (reference sequence).

The V call is TRBV7-3, the J call TRBJ2-2; D is perhaps TRBD1 or TRBD2 (5 bases each). Deletions cut 6 bases from V and 0 bases from J, with 11 bases between. Germline V gene lookup returns CDR1 SGHTA and CDR2 FQGTGA. The CDR3 contains 15 residues. In DNA, the CDR3 is TGTGCCAGCAGTTCCGGGACGGCGAACACCGGGGAGCTGTTTTTT. Amino acid sequence: CASSSGTANTGELFF.

The chain is built from TRBV11-2 and TRBJ2-7; D may be TRBD1 (5 bases). CDR1 SGHAT and CDR2 FQNNGV come from the germline V gene. The CDR3 loop spans 16 amino acids. Trimming stripped 3 bases from V and 4 bases from J, with 19 bases between. CDR3 nucleotide sequence: TGTGCCAGCAGCTTTAATAGGGCAGGGAATAGGTACGAGCAGTACTTC. It is translated as CASSFNRAGNRYEQYF.

This clone was found once. The chain links TRBV7-9 to TRBJ1-1; D uncertain. V was trimmed by 4 bases and J by 8 bases, leaving 14 bases between them. Germline V gene lookup returns CDR1 SEHNR and CDR2 FQNEAQ (reference sequence). The CDR3 runs to 13 residues. CDR3 DNA sequence: TGTGCCAGCAGCTCTAGTTCCGCCGGGGAAGCTTTCTTT. As protein: CASSSSSAGEAFF.

This sequence joins TRBV7-2 and TRBJ1-6, with D possibly being TRBD1 (5 bases). V lost 4 bases to trimming and J lost 7 bases, with 20 bases between them. CDR1 SGHTA and CDR2 FQGNSA come from the germline V gene. The CDR3 loop spans 17 amino acids. The CDR3 region is CASSSRGVGSVNSPLHF. In DNA form, the CDR3 reads TGTGCCAGCAGCTCTCGAGGGGTGGGAAGCGTAAATTCACCCCTCCACTTT.

The rearrangement uses TRBV6-4 and TRBJ2-3, with D perhaps TRBD1 or TRBD2 (5 bases each). V shed 0 bases and J shed 3 bases, with 16 bases lying between them. This CDR3 region has 17 residues. Germline CDR1 and CDR2: MRHNA and SNTAGT. CDR3 DNA sequence: TGTGCCAGCAGTGACTCGGGGGATAGGCGTCGAACAGATACGCAGTATTTT. Its protein is CASSDSGDRRRTDTQYF.

This chain links TRBV18 with TRBJ1-1; possibly TRBD1 for D (6 bases). The germline CDR1 and CDR2 sequences are KGHSH and LQKENI. The CDR3 runs 18 residues. Trimming left V 3 bases short and J 2 bases short, with 22 bases between. The CDR3 DNA is TGTGCCAGCTCACCGACGACCCGTGGGGGGGCTGGAAACACTGAAGCTTTCTTT. It yields the protein CASSPTTRGGAGNTEAFF.

V gene TRBV4-2 combines with J gene TRBJ1-2, with 8 bases lining up with TRBD1. After removal of 7 bases from V and 14 bases from J, the junction contained 18 bases not matched to a gene. The germline V gene encodes CDR1 LGHNA and CDR2 YNFKEQ. The CDR3 spans 14 residues. The CDR3 coding sequence is TGTGCCAGCACCAAAGACCCCAACCAGGGGGCTGTTACCTTC. Protein sequence: CASTKDPNQGAVTF.